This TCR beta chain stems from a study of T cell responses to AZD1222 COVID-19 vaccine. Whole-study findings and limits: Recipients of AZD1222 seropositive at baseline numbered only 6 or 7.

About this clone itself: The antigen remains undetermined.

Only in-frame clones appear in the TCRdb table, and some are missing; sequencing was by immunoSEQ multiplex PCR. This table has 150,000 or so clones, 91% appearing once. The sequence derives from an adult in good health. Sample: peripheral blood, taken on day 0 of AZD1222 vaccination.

The CDR3 spells CASSFGGNEKLFF. The CDR3 bases are TGTGCCAGCAGTTTCGGCGGCAATGAAAAACTGTTTTTT. J is TRBJ1-4 and V is TRBV28; D gene ambiguous. V dropped 3 bases and J dropped 5 bases, with 7 bases sitting between them. The CDR3 is 13 amino acids. Germline V gene lookup returns CDR1 MDHEN and CDR2 SYDVKM.